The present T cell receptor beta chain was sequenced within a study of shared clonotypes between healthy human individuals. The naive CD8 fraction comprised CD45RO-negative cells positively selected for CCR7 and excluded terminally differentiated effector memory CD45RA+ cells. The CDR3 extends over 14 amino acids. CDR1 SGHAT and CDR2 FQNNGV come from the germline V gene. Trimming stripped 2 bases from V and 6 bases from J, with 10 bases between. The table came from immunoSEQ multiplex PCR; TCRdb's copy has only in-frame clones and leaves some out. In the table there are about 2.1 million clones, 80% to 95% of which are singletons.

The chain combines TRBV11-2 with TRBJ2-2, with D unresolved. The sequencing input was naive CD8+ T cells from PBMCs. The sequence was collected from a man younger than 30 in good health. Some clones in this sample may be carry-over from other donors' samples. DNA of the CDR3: TGTGCCAGCAGCTTAAATCCTCGGGCCGGGGAGCTGTTTTTT. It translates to CASSLNPRAGELFF.